The source of this T cell receptor (beta chain) is a study of blood T cell repertoires in COVID-19. Background on the study: Donors in the United States, Italy and Spain gave samples during acute or convalescent COVID-19. The analysed material was cDNA or gDNA that came from T cells, B-cell-depleted T cells, or PBMCs.

The CDR3 has 16 residues. V lost 0 bases, J lost 4 bases, and 11 bases lay in between. Germline CDR1 SGHRS, CDR2 YFSETQ. Original handling: Reference gene primer amplification gave nucleated cell count estimates. Sequenced by immunoSEQ multiplex PCR; TCRdb stores in-frame clones only, minus some. V and J calls and clone size are copied from that table; D and trimming were computed from the DNA. The data show fewer than 85,000 clones, with 87% seen just once and 5.4% held by the top ten. This TCR was sampled from a man aged 55 to 70 with acute or convalescent COVID-19. Sequencing used peripheral blood. V usage is TRBV5-1 and J usage is TRBJ1-6; the D is unclear. The CDR3 nucleotides read TGCGCCAGCAGCTTGGATGGAGGGTATTATAATTCACCCCTCCACTTT. It yields the protein CASSLDGGYYNSPLHF.